The 8 T cell receptor beta chains given below trace back to one sample, sequenced in a study of shared clonotypes between healthy human individuals. Produced via immunoSEQ multiplex PCR; TCRdb's table is partial and in-frame only. The sample carries 2.3 million or so clones, approximately 93% recorded once. The specimen sequenced was naive CD4+ T cells from PBMCs. Specified subset: CD45RA+ positively selected. These receptors originate from a man aged 18-30 years in good health. Some clones in this sample may be carry-over from other donors' samples.

The chain is built from TRBV4-1 and TRBJ1-2, with D possibly TRBD1 on 5 matching bases. In germline, CDR1 is MGHRA, CDR2 YSYEKL. The CDR3 length is 15 residues. The V end was cut by 4 bases, the J end by 2 bases, with 14 bases between. In DNA, the CDR3 is TGCGCCAGCAGCCTCACGGGACCGAAGAACTATGGCTACACCTTC. As protein: CASSLTGPKNYGYTF.

V is TRBV18 and J is TRBJ2-1; a possible D gene is TRBD2 (5 bases). The CDR3 covers 15 residues. Germline V gene sequence: CDR1 KGHSH, CDR2 LQKENI. V was shortened by 3 bases and J by 1 base, with 10 bases between the two germline ends. The CDR3 protein is CASSPPGKSYNEQFF. In nucleotides, the CDR3 is TGTGCCAGCTCACCCCCGGGGAAATCCTACAATGAGCAGTTCTTC.

The chain links TRBV13 to TRBJ2-3, with D perhaps matching TRBD2 (5 bases). The CDR3 has 14 amino acids. Germline values: CDR1 PRHDT, CDR2 FYEKMQ (reference sequence). The V gene lost 5 bases and the J gene lost 2 bases, with 11 bases spanning the gap. The DNA of the CDR3 is TGTGCCAGCAGCCCAAGGGAGCTCACAGATACGCAGTATTTT. It is translated as CASSPRELTDTQYF.

The chain carries TRBV16 and TRBJ1-2, with TRBD1 as a possible D gene (5 bases). This CDR3 is built from 12 residues. The V and J ends lost 6 bases and 3 bases respectively, with 8 bases between them. Germline V gene sequence: CDR1 KGHSY, CDR2 FQNENV. The CDR3 bases are TGTGCCAGCAGTAAGACAGACTATGGCTACACCTTC. As protein: CASSKTDYGYTF.

The J gene is TRBJ2-1, the V gene TRBV18; tentative D call: TRBD2 (6 bases). The CDR3 covers 15 residues. V was shortened by 3 bases and J by 3 bases, with 12 bases between the two germline ends. The germline V gene has CDR1 KGHSH and CDR2 LQKENI. As DNA, the CDR3 is TGTGCCAGCTCACCTCTTAGCGGAGACTACAATGAGCAGTTCTTC. It encodes CASSPLSGDYNEQFF.

V and J are TRBV19 and TRBJ2-7, with 8 bases lining up with TRBD2. This CDR3 is 15 amino acids long. Unmatched junction bases numbered 4, after V lost 3 bases and J lost 0 bases. CDR1 is LNHDA and CDR2 is SQIVND in the germline V gene (reference sequence). The DNA for the CDR3 is TGTGCCAGTAGTATGAATAGCGGGGACTCCTACGAGCAGTACTTC. Its protein is CASSMNSGDSYEQYF. The full variable domain, with the rest looked up from reference TRBV19 and TRBJ2-7, is DGGITQSPKYLFRKEGQNVTLSCEQNLNHDAMYWYRQDPGQGLRLIYYSQIVNDFQKGDIAEGYSVSREKKESFPLTVTSAQKNPTAFYLCASSMNSGDSYEQYFGPGTRLTVT.

The chain joins TRBV19 to TRBJ2-7; tentatively, D is TRBD1 (6 bases). This CDR3 comprises 14 residues. Germline V gene sequence: CDR1 LNHDA, CDR2 SQIVND (reference sequence). The V and J ends lost 5 bases and 3 bases respectively, with 14 bases between them. The DNA of the CDR3 is TGTGCCAGTAGTTTCCGAACAGGGATCTACGAGCAGTACTTC. Its protein is CASSFRTGIYEQYF.

V usage is TRBV11-2 and J usage is TRBJ2-2; D is perhaps TRBD2 (6 bases). V lost 7 bases and J lost 8, with 11 bases in between. This CDR3 is built from 12 residues. Germline values: CDR1 SGHAT, CDR2 FQNNGV. The CDR3 protein is CASTHGGGELFF. The CDR3 coding sequence is TGTGCCAGCACGCACGGGGGTGGGGAGCTGTTTTTT.